This TCR beta chain was sequenced in a study of cytotoxic CD8 clonotypes in ibrutinib-treated CLL listed by TCRdb under 2021. Regarding the study in general: The cohort included about 15 treatment-naive and 11 relapsed/refractory patients; under 18 were IGHV unmutated. Of the approximately 90 participants in the trial, 26 had longitudinal samples available. An average of around 250,000 productive templates and 94,082 productive rearrangements was obtained per sample. Cryopreserved peripheral blood mononuclear cells were collected before treatment, at response, and at either disease progression or sustained remission. Partial responses were observed in roughly 24 patients and complete responses in 2; after a median follow-up of 68 months, remission was maintained in approximately 14 patients and progression was observed in approximately 12. Patients were still on ibrutinib when every remission and progressive disease sample was collected. Samples at response were collected after a median of about 11 months of treatment, with a range of about 6 to 40 months.

The CDR3, from cysteine to phenylalanine, totals 14 residues. CDR3 DNA is the only sequence kept; it has 42 bases, read in frame from the first base. Looking up the germline V gene yields CDR1 SGHRS and CDR2 YFSETQ. V lost 3 bases and J lost 7 bases; the stretch between them is 14 bases long. Note on this clone: What antigen it recognizes has not been identified. The input lacks base qualities; no much larger clone sits a single base away.

Overall study results and their limits: At ibrutinib response clonality went up, during sustained remission it held steady, and at progression it dropped back toward baseline. Public clonotypes were rare and either contracted or stayed stable during treatment, and the rise in clonality at ibrutinib response reflected the expansion of private clonotypes. At baseline, clonality was higher than in age-matched healthy donors and showed a strong correlation with circulating CD8+ T-cell counts. Sampling times were not matched between patients in sustained remission and patients whose disease was progressing, and lymph node repertoires were not examined.

Sample time point, as interpreted from the label and publication: approximately 11 months on ibrutinib. For TCR beta library preparation, roughly 2 micrograms of genomic DNA were extracted from the cryopreserved PBMCs. Longitudinal blood samples from CLL patients receiving ibrutinib monotherapy were subjected to high-throughput TCR beta sequencing. The patients took part in an open-label, single-center phase 2 trial of ibrutinib monotherapy. On a MiSeq, deep resolution sequencing aimed for a depth between 1 in 1 million and 1 in 200,000 T cells, with each clonotype covered about 9.9x on average. TCR beta libraries were generated with the immunoSEQ hsTCRB Kit. The paper's data handling went like this. ImmunoSEQ Data Assistant and ImmunoSEQ Analyzer were used for data analysis, and V, D and J genes were assigned according to IMGT definitions. Clonality, which ranges from 0 to 1, was calculated by subtracting the normalized Shannon entropy of productive rearrangement frequencies from one. Only overrepresented clonotypes making up at least 0.05% of each patient's repertoire were included in the public clonotype analysis. About a dozen age-matched healthy donor repertoires from immuneACCESS served as clonality controls. Drawn from immuneACCESS, this table holds only the in-frame rearrangements with V and J called that TCRdb kept. Clones are partly lost; checked studies trace under half to an unresolved V gene and leave the rest unexplained. The DNA gave D and trimming, while V, J and clone size come from that table. The sample records 200,000 to 250,000 clones, roughly three quarters of which are singletons. The top ten clonotypes cover about an eighth of the sample.

The clonotype was recovered from a human donor with chronic lymphocytic leukemia. Here the chain combines TRBV5-1 and TRBJ2-1, with the identity of the D gene unclear. This specimen was PBMCs, taken after 12 months of ibrutinib treatment. The CDR3 protein is CASSSVNGVNEQFF. The DNA sequence is as follows: TGCGCCAGCAGCTCGGTGAATGGGGTGAATGAGCAGTTCTTC.